This TCR beta chain comes out of a study of blood T cell repertoires in COVID-19. The CDR3 runs 12 residues. The germline gives CDR1 SEHNR, CDR2 FQNEAQ (reference sequence). With 5 bases removed from V and 3 bases from J, the gap between germline ends came to 7 bases. The protocol was immunoSEQ multiplex PCR, while the TCRdb copy is restricted to in-frame clones and leaves out a portion. The sample includes 95,000 to 130,000 clones, less than 95% of them seen just once. The sample comprised peripheral blood. This clonotype was obtained from a human donor with active COVID-19. The donor label of this sample is uncertain. The chain recombines TRBV7-9 with TRBJ1-2; unclear D gene. The CDR3 here is CASSPQDYGYTF. The CDR3 DNA sequence: TGTGCCAGCAGCCCCCAGGACTATGGCTACACCTTC.